A selection of T cell receptor beta chains follows, all from one sample in a study of cytotoxic CD8 clonotypes in ibrutinib-treated CLL. Repertoires were generated with immunoSEQ multiplex PCR, while TCRdb's copy carries only in-frame clones and drops some. This table holds about 200,000 clones, approximately 70% found once. The sequences come from PBMCs, collected after 12 months of ibrutinib treatment. All receptors derive from a human donor with chronic lymphocytic leukemia. Both conserved end residues are part of each CDR3. D genes are given only for firm matches.

d_gene	v_gene	j_gene	CDR3aa
NA	TRBV27	TRBJ1-1	CASRTQRNTEAFF
TRBD1	TRBV9	TRBJ2-6	CASRQGASGANVLTF
NA	TRBV11-2	TRBJ2-3	CASSLGLGTDTQYF
NA	TRBV5-1	TRBJ2-1	CASRLIRQVYNEQFF
NA	TRBV5-1	TRBJ2-6	CASSSATGGRGNSGANVLTF
NA	TRBV5-1	TRBJ2-6	CASSFPTSGANVLTF
TRBD1	TRBV5-4	TRBJ1-4	CASSVYRGTGEKLFF
TRBD1	TRBV4-2	TRBJ1-2	CASSHRDRDGYTF
TRBD2	TRBV5-1	TRBJ2-7	CASSLRGLAGGYEQYF
TRBD2	TRBV7-2	TRBJ2-7	CASSLEAGAVYEQYF
NA	TRBV30	TRBJ2-5	CAGRLERGTQYF
NA	TRBV29-1	TRBJ2-7	CSVELVFRVPGEQYF
NA	TRBV20-1	TRBJ1-1	CSARDRDEAFF
TRBD1	TRBV5-6	TRBJ2-7	CASSRAGTGAYEQYF
NA	TRBV5-1	TRBJ2-2	CASSFSGTNTGELFF
NA	TRBV30	TRBJ2-7	CALTRPGRTTYEQYF
NA	TRBV28	TRBJ2-2	CASSPPRRYSAGELFF
NA	TRBV7-3	TRBJ1-2	CASSAQTGQINGYTF
NA	TRBV10-3	TRBJ2-7	CAISEEGGTLGEQYF
NA	TRBV6-1	TRBJ1-5	CASMTTSNQPQHF
NA	TRBV20-1	TRBJ2-7	CSYGYSYEQYF
TRBD1	TRBV9	TRBJ2-7	CASSPGQGPQYEQYF